One T cell receptor (beta chain) is described in this entry. No antigen is known for it. The sample originates from a study of cytomegalovirus exposure and HLA in healthy donors. Study-wide context: Prior work identified some 120 million unique TCR beta sequences in 190 million or so T cells.

Trimming at V came to 3 bases and at J to 5 bases, leaving 14 bases not matched to a gene. Germline CDR1 is MNHNS and CDR2 is SASEGT. This CDR3 is built from 17 residues. With 60 Vbeta and 13 Jbeta primers, the PCR was carried out. Clones were read by immunoSEQ multiplex PCR, and TCRdb kept only the in-frame ones, dropping some. The sample yields 90,000 to 120,000 clones, roughly 70% seen once. Findings and limits, study-wide: Roughly uniform sequencing depth across donors was assumed, possibly incorrectly. CMV antigen specificity of a few CMV-associated chains was confirmed in vitro.

The chain employs TRBV6-1 and TRBJ2-7, with TRBD1 matching 9 bases. This TCR was recovered from a woman aged 18 to 35 in good health and CMV-seropositive. Sequenced: PBMCs. As DNA, the CDR3 is TGTGCCAGCAGTGACCAGACGGACAGGGGTTATAACGACGAGCAGTACTTC. Its translation: CASSDQTDRGYNDEQYF.